The T cell receptor (beta chain) described here comes from a study of CD8 T cells in ankylosing spondylitis. TCRdb independently ran MiXCR on the 5' RACE reads; one entry per CDR3 protein. This sample has 750,000 to 850,000 distinct CDR3 sequences; 12% occur once, and the top ten carry approximately 0.5%. Study conclusions and caveats: Typical of ankylosing spondylitis blood, it appeared, was a TCR beta motif of 7 or 8 highly homologous variants.

A remark on this clonotype: Its antigen is not identified.

The germline V gene encodes CDR1 SGHTA and CDR2 FQGNSA. This CDR3 is 13 amino acids long. V gave up 2 bases and J gave up 10 bases, with 12 bases separating them. This receptor was identified in a male donor with ankylosing spondylitis. The chain is built from TRBV7-2 and TRBJ2-1; no definite D call. The sequenced material came from blood, either unsorted or a sorted T cell fraction (not recorded which). CDR3 in amino acids: CASSLSQKMEQFF. The CDR3 nucleotides read TGTGCCAGCAGCTTATCTCAGAAAATGGAGCAGTTCTTC.